This T cell receptor beta chain came from a study of OX40 agonist ivuxolimab in advanced cancers. About the research overall: From about 23 to 85 years was the age range, with a mean of around 56 years, and 65% to 90% were male. Partial responses were achieved by three patients: one hepatocellular carcinoma, two cutaneous melanoma. The study's findings and limits: Circulating CD4+ and CD8+ T cells showed clonal expansion by week 6 at 0.1 to 3.0 mg/kg.

The assay was immunoSEQ multiplex PCR, and TCRdb's table has in-frame clones only and misses some. The sample has tens of thousands of clones, approximately 92% seen once. On this clone: Its specificity is not known.

This CDR3 has 18 residues. The V gene's germline CDR1 is KGHSH and CDR2 LQKENI. Trimming cost V 0 bases and J 1 base; bases outside gene matches: 7. The chain carries TRBV18 and TRBJ2-1; 9 positions agree with TRBD2. This sequence was found in an adult with an advanced solid tumor such as melanoma, head and neck, liver or kidney cancer. The sample consisted of CD4+ or CD8+ T cells sorted from blood, taken in a trial of the OX40 agonist ivuxolimab. The CDR3 DNA reads TGTGCCAGCTCACCACCGAGTAGGCGGGAGGGATCCTACAATGAGCAGTTCTTC. Translated: CASSPPSRREGSYNEQFF.